This T cell receptor beta chain came from a study of T cell clones after liver transplantation. Study information: Post-transplant blood was tracked for graft-donor-reactive T cell clones identified in a pre-transplant mixed lymphocyte reaction.

The protocol was immunoSEQ multiplex PCR, while the TCRdb copy is restricted to in-frame clones and leaves out a portion. Among 45,000 to 60,000 clones listed, about 71% were seen once. A word on this clone: This CDR3 is also generated by other DNA sequences in the sample.

This receptor was taken from a human patient who received a liver transplant. T cells may partly derive from the graft donor. This specimen was CD4+ T cells from blood, taken at the approximately 16-month timepoint.

CDR3: CASSERGPDTQYF. The DNA for the CDR3 is TGTGCCAGCAGTGAAAGGGGTCCAGATACGCAGTATTTT. The chain is built from TRBV6-1 and TRBJ2-3; tentative D call: TRBD1 (5 bases). The CDR3 is 13 residues long. V was trimmed by 2 bases and J by 4 bases, leaving 7 bases between them. From germline, CDR1 is MNHNS and CDR2 SASEGT.